One sample yielded the 25 T cell receptor beta chains listed below, sequenced in a study of technical replicates of blood from a few donors (dated by TCRdb to 2016 to 2017). The library was made by the immunoSEQ multiplex PCR assay. The immuneACCESS repertoire file appears here via TCRdb, limited to in-frame rearrangements. These files lack a portion of the clones; in checked studies, under half of the deficit traces to unresolved V genes, and the cause of the others is not known. In all, the sample holds tens of thousands of clones, and 85% to 95% of those were seen once. About 3% of the sample is in the top ten clones. Sequenced: PBMCs. The receptors were gathered from a human donor in good health. Some clones in this sample may be carry-over from other donors' samples.

The chain combines TRBV4-3 with TRBJ1-4, with no clear D. Germline V gene lookup returns CDR1 LGHNA and CDR2 YSLEER. V was pared by 4 bases and J by 8 bases, with 8 bases between. CDR3 length: 12 amino acids. This CDR3 is CASSRAGEKLFF. CDR3 DNA sequence: TGCGCCAGCAGCCGCGCCGGGGAAAAACTGTTTTTT.

The chain employs TRBV19 and TRBJ1-1, with 7 bases identical to TRBD1. V dropped 8 bases and J dropped 5; count of bases not matched to a gene: 11. The length of the CDR3 is 14 residues. In germline, CDR1 is LNHDA, CDR2 SQIVND (reference sequence). The CDR3 DNA is TGTGCCAGTCTTCCACAGGGGTCTTTGACTGAAGCTTTCTTT. Protein sequence: CASLPQGSLTEAFF.

This clone was detected once. This chain links TRBV19 with TRBJ1-1, with 7 bases lining up with TRBD1. This CDR3 region has 14 residues. Germline CDR1 reads LNHDA; CDR2 reads SQIVND (reference sequence). V lost 6 bases, J lost 4 bases, and 8 bases stayed unmatched. The chain's CDR3 is CASSPDRVGTEAFF. Here the CDR3 DNA reads TGTGCCAGTAGCCCAGACAGGGTTGGCACTGAAGCTTTCTTT.

The chain combines TRBV5-4 with TRBJ2-1; 13 bases are shared with TRBD2. This CDR3 region has 15 residues. Germline-derived CDR1 and CDR2 are SGHNT and YYREEE (reference sequence). The ends lost 4 bases at V and 7 bases at J; junction bases unmatched: 5. The CDR3 spells CASSRTSGSENEQFF. CDR3 sequence (DNA): TGTGCCAGCAGCCGGACTAGCGGGAGTGAAAATGAGCAGTTCTTC.

The chain employs TRBV5-1 and TRBJ1-1; TRBD1 matches 12 bases. Losses at the gene ends were 5 bases for V and 1 base for J; bases not matched to a gene: 6. Germline V gene sequence: CDR1 SGHRS, CDR2 YFSETQ. This CDR3 has 16 residues. CDR3 nucleotides: TGCGCCAGCAGAGGTGGGACAGGGGGCCGGAACACTGAAGCTTTCTTT. The encoded protein is CASRGGTGGRNTEAFF. The variable domain in full, with the rest retrieved from reference TRBV5-1 and TRBJ1-1, is KAGVTQTPRYLIKTRGQQVTLSCSPISGHRSVSWYQQTPGQGLQFLFEYFSETQRNKGNFPGRFSGRQFSNSRSEMNVSTLELGDSALYLCASRGGTGGRNTEAFFGQGTRLTVV.

V is TRBV5-1 and J is TRBJ2-7, with 11 bases identical to TRBD1. The CDR3 is made up of 14 amino acids. Germline V gives CDR1 SGHRS, CDR2 YFSETQ. V dropped 2 bases and J dropped 11; count of bases not matched to a gene: 9. The CDR3 reads CASSLGTGGRSKYF. CDR3 sequence (DNA): TGCGCCAGCAGCTTAGGGACAGGGGGTCGTTCGAAGTACTTC.

V gene TRBV5-1 combines with J gene TRBJ2-1; 10 bases map to TRBD2. There are 16 residues in the CDR3. Trimming removed 0 bases from V and 4 bases from J; junction bases left unmatched: 4. Germline CDR1 is SGHRS and CDR2 is YFSETQ. The CDR3 spells CASSLAWTSGYNEQFF. DNA of the CDR3: TGCGCCAGCAGCTTGGCCTGGACTAGCGGATACAATGAGCAGTTCTTC.

This chain uses TRBV14 with TRBJ1-2; TRBD1 might be the D (6 bases). Trimming pared 5 bases from V and 8 bases from J, leaving 21 bases between. CDR1 and CDR2 from the germline V gene are SGHDN and FVKESK. The CDR3 is made up of 15 amino acids. CDR3 sequence (DNA): TGTGCCAGCAGCGAGATACAGGGAGTTGATGGGGGCTACACCTTC. This gives the protein CASSEIQGVDGGYTF.

The genes are TRBV6-4 and TRBJ2-3; TRBD2 aligns across 8 bases. The germline gives CDR1 MRHNA, CDR2 SNTAGT. The CDR3 contains 14 residues. J was trimmed by 6 bases and V by 4 bases; bases with no gene match: 6. Written as DNA, the CDR3 is TGTGCCAGCAGTGTGAACGGGGGGGAGGATACGCAGTATTTT. Its protein product is CASSVNGGEDTQYF.

The chain has TRBV4-3 and TRBJ1-1; D is unresolved. Per germline, CDR1 LGHNA and CDR2 YSLEER. Trimming stripped 4 bases from V and 1 base from J, with 10 bases between. The CDR3 consists of 14 residues. CDR3 nucleotides: TGCGCCAGCAGCCCTGGTGGGAGGAACACTGAAGCTTTCTTT. It yields the protein CASSPGGRNTEAFF.

The chain recombines TRBV5-1 with TRBJ2-7, with 11 bases aligning to TRBD2. The junction had 1 base not matched to a gene; V was cut back by 1 base and J by 1 base. This CDR3 comprises 15 residues. The germline gives CDR1 SGHRS, CDR2 YFSETQ. As DNA, the CDR3 is TGCGCCAGCAGCTTGTTAGCGGGAGGGTCCTACGAGCAGTACTTC. Its protein product is CASSLLAGGSYEQYF.

V and J are TRBV6-5 and TRBJ2-5, with 8 bases fitting TRBD2. V shed 6 bases, J shed 5 bases, and the junction held 8 bases outside the gene matches. There are 14 residues in the CDR3. CDR1 and CDR2 from the germline V gene are MNHEY and SVGAGI. CDR3 nucleotide sequence: TGTGCCAGCAGGGGGGCTAGCGGGCGGGAGACCCAGTACTTC. As protein: CASRGASGRETQYF.

The V and J genes are TRBV30 and TRBJ2-3, with a weak D call TRBD2 (7 bases). Germline loops: CDR1 GTSNPN, CDR2 SVGIG (reference sequence). The CDR3 spans 18 residues. V was cut by 4 bases and J by 0 bases, with 23 bases left in between. The CDR3 here is CAWTGGARRLPSTDTQYF. The CDR3 bases are TGTGCCTGGACGGGGGGCGCTCGGAGGCTACCTAGCACAGATACGCAGTATTTT.

V gene TRBV6-5 combines with J gene TRBJ2-7, with a possible D match to TRBD1 (6 bases). Trimming removed 6 bases at V and 4 bases at J, with 19 bases between. Germline loops: CDR1 MNHEY, CDR2 SVGAGI. The CDR3 covers 15 residues. CDR3 sequence reads: CASRSGTLSIYEQYF. The CDR3 DNA follows: TGTGCCAGCAGATCCGGGACACTATCCATATACGAGCAGTACTTC.

The rearrangement links TRBV11-2 to TRBJ2-7, with a possible D match to TRBD1 (6 bases). Per the germline V gene, CDR1 is SGHAT and CDR2 is FQNNGV. Trimming left V 5 bases short and J 3 bases short, with 14 bases between. The CDR3 spans 14 residues. The CDR3, as DNA: TGTGCCAGCAGCCTCAGCAGGGGTTACTACGAGCAGTACTTC. Its translation: CASSLSRGYYEQYF.

The chain links TRBV5-8 to TRBJ1-1; 7 bases are shared with TRBD1. The CDR3 has 12 residues. The J segment lost 6 bases and the V segment lost 5 bases, leaving 4 bases of the junction unmatched. The germline V gene has CDR1 SGHTS and CDR2 YDEGEE. CDR3 nucleotide sequence: TGTGCCAGCAGTACAGGGGTCGCTGAAGCTTTCTTT. This encodes CASSTGVAEAFF.

This clone has more than one count but fewer than ten. This sequence joins TRBV7-9 and TRBJ1-6, with a tentative D call TRBD1 (5 bases). Germline CDR1 is SEHNR and CDR2 is FQNEAQ (reference sequence). The CDR3 contains 15 residues. Trimming removed 1 base at V and 5 bases at J, with 9 bases between. The CDR3 reads CASSLGGSHNSPLHF. CDR3 nucleotides: TGTGCCAGCAGCTTAGGGGGCAGCCATAATTCACCCCTCCACTTT.

The gene calls are TRBV6-1 and TRBJ1-3; 9 bases align to TRBD1. Germline V gives CDR1 MNHNS, CDR2 SASEGT. The CDR3 sequence is 15 residues long. The trim removed 6 bases at V and 0 bases at J, leaving 3 bases unmatched. The CDR3 region has the DNA TGTGCCAGCAGCGGGACAGGGAGCTCTGGAAACACCATATATTTT. It encodes CASSGTGSSGNTIYF.

The rearrangement links TRBV30 to TRBJ2-2; a weak D match, TRBD2 (5 bases). Germline V gives CDR1 GTSNPN, CDR2 SVGIG (reference sequence). V lost 1 base, J lost 8 bases, and 14 bases lay in between. The length of the CDR3 is 14 residues. The CDR3 nucleotides are TGTGCCTGGAGTGCTGGACTCCTCTTTGGGGAGCTGTTTTTT. The encoded protein is CAWSAGLLFGELFF.

The chain uses TRBV5-8 and TRBJ2-3, with a weak D call TRBD2 (7 bases). Trimming shortened V by 0 bases and J by 6 bases, and 23 bases separated the two germline ends. The CDR3 contains 18 residues. Germline-derived CDR1 and CDR2 are SGHTS and YDEGEE. The CDR3 DNA reads TGTGCCAGCAGCTTGGCCCTGGGGGGGGCCCTAAAGGGTGATACGCAGTATTTT. Protein: CASSLALGGALKGDTQYF.

The CDR3 bases are TGTGCCAGCAGCGGAACGAGGGCAGGGGATCGGAAAGCTTTCTTT. Its translation: CASSGTRAGDRKAFF. The chain is built from TRBV2 and TRBJ1-1, with D possibly being TRBD1 (6 bases). This CDR3 spans 15 amino acids. The V end was cut by 6 bases, the J end by 9 bases, with 23 bases between. CDR1 SNHLY and CDR2 FYNNEI come from the germline V gene.

This chain joins TRBV20-1 and TRBJ1-2, with 9 bases aligning to TRBD1. This CDR3 region has 11 residues. Germline CDR1 DFQATT, CDR2 SNEGSKA (reference sequence). With 7 bases clipped from V and 8 bases from J, the junction kept 5 bases outside the gene matches. As DNA, the CDR3 is TGCAGTGGACAGGGGGGGGACGGCTACACCTTC. Its translation: CSGQGGDGYTF.

The chain joins TRBV6-6 to TRBJ1-1; TRBD1 might be the D (5 bases). Trimming left V 2 bases short and J 0 bases short, with 10 bases between. The CDR3 is 15 residues long. Per the germline V gene, CDR1 is MNHNY and CDR2 is SVGAGI (reference sequence). The CDR3 spells CASSYTGALNTEAFF. CDR3 DNA: TGTGCCAGCAGTTACACTGGGGCCCTGAACACTGAAGCTTTCTTT.

The CDR3 here is CASSWTGQPQHF. The DNA of the CDR3 is TGTGCCAGCAGCTGGACAGGCCAGCCCCAGCATTTT. The chain has TRBV5-5 and TRBJ1-5; 7 nucleotides align to TRBD1. With V trimmed by 3 bases and J by 7 bases, 1 base remained unmatched. The germline V gene encodes CDR1 SGHKS and CDR2 YYEKEE (reference sequence). The CDR3 has 12 amino acids.

This chain links TRBV6-5 with TRBJ2-1; perhaps TRBD2 as D (5 bases). CDR1 and CDR2 from the germline V gene are MNHEY and SVGAGI. Trimming took off 4 bases at V and 15 bases at J, with 16 bases between the two ends. The CDR3 runs 12 residues. CDR3 residues: CASSSELGSRFF. The CDR3 nucleotides read TGTGCCAGCAGTTCGGAACTAGGGAGTCGGTTCTTC.